What follows are 29 T cell receptor beta chains derived from one specimen sequenced in a study of CD8 T cells in ankylosing spondylitis. TCRdb redid the calling of the 5' RACE reads with MiXCR, one entry per CDR3 protein. The sample has fewer than 750,000 distinct CDR3 sequences; 15% to 20% are singletons. Regarding the study as a whole: What seemed typical of ankylosing spondylitis blood was a TCR beta motif built from several highly homologous variants.

These receptors have no known antigen. The sequencing input was blood, either unsorted or a sorted T cell fraction (not recorded which). These receptors were taken from a male donor with ankylosing spondylitis.

This clonotype occurred a few times. CDR3 protein: CASSPRDLQPQHF. The CDR3 DNA sequence: TGTGCCAGCAGTCCAAGGGACCTTCAGCCCCAGCATTTT. This chain connects TRBV12-3 or TRBV12-4 to TRBJ1-5; perhaps TRBD1 as D (5 bases). Deletions cut 5 bases from V and 6 bases from J, with 11 bases between. The CDR3 runs 13 residues.

This clonotype turned up a few times. This chain's CDR3 is CASSAWDRENYGYTF. CDR3 nucleotide sequence: TGTGCCAGCAGCGCGTGGGACAGGGAGAACTATGGCTACACCTTC. The rearrangement uses TRBV9 and TRBJ1-2, with 9 nucleotides matching TRBD1. Germline values: CDR1 SGDLS, CDR2 YYNGEE. The CDR3 spans 15 residues. The trim removed 3 bases at V and 2 bases at J, leaving 5 bases unmatched.

The J gene is TRBJ2-5, the V gene TRBV29-1; D gene uncertain. The length of the CDR3 is 12 residues. Per the germline V gene, CDR1 is SQVTM and CDR2 is ANQGSEA. The V end was cut by 3 bases, the J end by 5 bases, with 10 bases between. The CDR3 protein is CSVDFSAETQYF. CDR3 nucleotide sequence: TGCAGCGTTGATTTTTCGGCGGAGACCCAGTACTTC.

DNA for the CDR3: TGTGCCAGCAGCTTAGACCCGGCAGGGTCATATACGCAGTATTTT. Translated, it gives CASSLDPAGSYTQYF. V gene TRBV11-2 combines with J gene TRBJ2-3; a weak D match, TRBD1 (5 bases). The V and J ends lost 0 bases and 7 bases respectively, with 14 bases between them. The CDR3 contains 15 residues. Germline V gene data show CDR1 as SGHAT and CDR2 as FQNNGV.

This chain uses TRBV28 with TRBJ2-7; 8 bases line up with TRBD2. Germline CDR1 is MDHEN and CDR2 is SYDVKM. Trimming cost V 5 bases and J 0 bases; bases outside gene matches: 9. The CDR3 contains 16 residues. CDR3 loop: CASSPQGSGSSYEQYF. As DNA, the CDR3 is TGTGCCAGCAGTCCGCAAGGGAGCGGGAGCTCCTACGAGCAGTACTTC.

This clonotype turned up a few times. V is TRBV5-6 and J is TRBJ2-1; 12 bases fit TRBD1. Germline values: CDR1 SGHDT, CDR2 YYEEEE. V lost 0 bases and J lost 12; bases outside the gene matches: 10. The CDR3 has 16 amino acids. The CDR3 protein is CASSLVGTGGTNGQFF. In nucleotides, the CDR3 is TGTGCCAGCAGCTTGGTCGGGACAGGGGGCACTAACGGGCAGTTCTTC. Full variable domain (outside the CDR3, taken from reference TRBV5-6 and TRBJ2-1): DAGVTQSPTHLIKTRGQQVTLRCSPKSGHDTVSWYQQALGQGPQFIFQYYEEEERQRGNFPDRFSGHQFPNYSSELNVNALLLGDSALYLCASSLVGTGGTNGQFFGPGTRLTVL.

This clonotype was seen a few times. The chain links TRBV3-1 to TRBJ2-7; TRBD1 agrees at 9 bases. The germline V gene encodes CDR1 LGHDT and CDR2 YNNKEL (reference sequence). The CDR3 extends over 15 amino acids. V was pared by 4 bases and J by 1 base, with 5 bases of the junction left unmatched. The CDR3 DNA sequence: TGTGCCAGCAGCCCTCGGGGGACAGGGTCCTACGAGCAGTACTTC. Its translation: CASSPRGTGSYEQYF.

This chain links TRBV29-1 with TRBJ2-3; D perhaps matches TRBD2 (6 bases). Per the germline V gene, CDR1 is SQVTM and CDR2 is ANQGSEA. V was pared by 3 bases and J by 2 bases, with 18 bases between. The CDR3 runs 16 residues. CDR3 residues: CSVDGRSGKTTDTQYF. The CDR3 DNA reads as TGCAGCGTTGATGGACGTAGCGGAAAGACCACAGATACGCAGTATTTT.

The J gene is TRBJ2-3, the V gene TRBV28; 10 bases are a match to TRBD2. Germline lookup yields CDR1 MDHEN and CDR2 SYDVKM. The junction had 18 bases not matched to a gene; V was cut back by 6 bases and J by 0 bases. The CDR3 extends over 20 amino acids. The CDR3 is CASSPYPSGSQFESTDTQYF. The CDR3, as DNA: TGTGCCAGCAGCCCTTATCCTAGCGGGAGTCAGTTCGAGAGCACAGATACGCAGTATTTT.

The V call is TRBV4-1, the J call TRBJ2-3; 12 positions agree with TRBD2. Germline V CDR1 and CDR2: MGHRA, YSYEKL. The CDR3 is 17 amino acids. The V and J ends lost 3 bases and 3 bases, in that order; junction bases with no gene match: 7. CDR3: CASSHITSGGLTDTQYF. The CDR3 DNA reads TGCGCCAGCAGCCATATAACTAGCGGGGGGCTGACAGATACGCAGTATTTT.

Turning to this clonotype: An end of the junction differs from the germline gene, which may be a read error. This rearrangement joins TRBV5-5 to TRBJ2-1, with 7 nucleotides matching TRBD1. CDR3 length: 14 residues. CDR1 is SGHKS and CDR2 is YYEKEE in the germline V gene (reference sequence). The CDR3 sequence: CASRAGGSYNQQFF. CDR3 nucleotide sequence: TGTGCCAGCAGGGCAGGGGGTTCCTACAATCAGCAGTTCTTC.

The chain uses TRBV7-9 and TRBJ2-7; 9 bases map to TRBD1. The CDR3 covers 15 residues. With 3 bases clipped from V and 3 bases from J, the junction kept 6 bases outside the gene matches. Germline V gives CDR1 SEHNR, CDR2 FQNEAQ (reference sequence). The CDR3 region has the DNA TGTGCCAGCAGCTTTGGACAGGGGCGGGTCTACGAGCAGTACTTC. Amino acids: CASSFGQGRVYEQYF.

The genes are TRBV3-1 and TRBJ2-7, with TRBD2 matching over 10 bases. The CDR3 runs 16 residues. The V and J ends lost 1 base and 9 bases, in that order; junction bases with no gene match: 12. CDR1 is LGHDT and CDR2 is YNNKEL in the germline V gene (reference sequence). CDR3 loop: CASSQGASGGHTGQYF. CDR3 sequence (DNA): TGTGCCAGCAGCCAAGGGGCTAGCGGGGGCCATACGGGGCAGTACTTC.

The chain joins TRBV13 to TRBJ1-2, with TRBD1 identical over 11 bases. The CDR3 is 20 amino acids. Germline CDR1 is PRHDT and CDR2 is FYEKMQ (reference sequence). V lost 6 bases and J lost 7; bases outside the gene matches: 25. The CDR3 protein is CASSPTLSPGTGGFGGGYTF. CDR3 DNA sequence: TGTGCCAGCAGTCCTACCCTCTCCCCCGGGACAGGGGGTTTCGGGGGTGGCTACACCTTC. Variable domain in full (rest from reference TRBV13 and TRBJ1-2): AAGVIQSPRHLIKEKRETATLKCYPIPRHDTVYWYQQGPGQDPQFLISFYEKMQSDKGSIPDRFSAQQFSDYHSELNMSSLELGDSALYFCASSPTLSPGTGGFGGGYTFGSGTRLTVV.

In its sample, this clonotype was seen a few times. The V gene is TRBV19, the J gene TRBJ2-1; 10 nucleotides line up with TRBD2. The V gene's germline CDR1 is LNHDA and CDR2 SQIVND (reference sequence). V lost 5 bases, J lost 0 bases, and 10 bases stayed unmatched. The CDR3 runs to 18 residues. The CDR3, as DNA: TGTGCCAGTAGTGTTCCTGCTTTAGCGGGAGGCTCCTACAATGAGCAGTTCTTC. This codes for CASSVPALAGGSYNEQFF.

This chain uses TRBV4-1 with TRBJ1-5; the D gene is possibly TRBD1 (6 bases). The CDR3 has 16 amino acids. The V and J ends lost 3 bases and 2 bases respectively, with 14 bases between them. The germline CDR1 and CDR2 sequences are MGHRA and YSYEKL. In DNA, the CDR3 is TGCGCCAGCAGCCAGGAACAGGGTCTGCGCAATCAGCCCCAGCATTTT. Translated: CASSQEQGLRNQPQHF.

This clonotype was recorded at least ten times. V is TRBV7-9 and J is TRBJ2-1, with 10 bases aligning to TRBD2. Germline loops: CDR1 SEHNR, CDR2 FQNEAQ (reference sequence). The CDR3 is made up of 16 amino acids. With 4 bases clipped from V and 0 bases from J, the junction kept 3 bases outside the gene matches. The CDR3 loop is CASSSQRGGSYNEQFF. The CDR3 DNA reads TGTGCCAGCAGCTCACAGCGGGGGGGCTCCTACAATGAGCAGTTCTTC.

This rearrangement joins TRBV7-2 to TRBJ2-5; unclear D gene. Germline loops: CDR1 SGHTA, CDR2 FQGNSA. Trimming took 4 bases from V and 1 from J, leaving 10 bases between them. CDR3 size: 14 residues. This chain's CDR3 is CASSYLPVQETQYF. CDR3 nucleotide sequence: TGTGCCAGCAGCTACCTACCCGTCCAAGAGACCCAGTACTTC.

This clonotype came up a few times. The V and J genes are TRBV7-3 and TRBJ2-3, with D perhaps matching TRBD1 (5 bases). In germline, CDR1 is SGHTA, CDR2 FQGTGA. The CDR3 length is 15 residues. V lost 1 base to trimming and J lost 2 bases, with 10 bases between them. The CDR3 DNA sequence: TGTGCCAGCAGCTTAATGGGGCGTCTCACAGATACGCAGTATTTT. As protein: CASSLMGRLTDTQYF.

A few counts support this clonotype. The genes are TRBV7-9 and TRBJ2-2, with 11 bases aligning to TRBD1. The CDR3 length is 16 residues. The trim removed 2 bases at V and 5 bases at J, leaving 4 bases unmatched. The V gene's germline CDR1 is SEHNR and CDR2 FQNEAQ (reference sequence). In DNA, the CDR3 is TGTGCCAGCAGCTTAAAGGACAGGGGGCTTACCGGGGAGCTGTTTTTT. It specifies CASSLKDRGLTGELFF.

As regards this clonotype: One junction end does not reproduce the germline sequence, and a read error may be involved. The chain joins TRBV30 to TRBJ2-1; TRBD1 might be the D (6 bases). Germline V gene data show CDR1 as GTSNPN and CDR2 as SVGIG (reference sequence). This CDR3 contains 12 residues. The CDR3 coding sequence is TGTGCCTGGTCCCCCCGGACTGACAGGCGGCTCTTC. This gives the protein CAWSPRTDRRLF.

This clonotype came up a few times. The CDR3: CASSLTAGTGSTEAFF. The CDR3 nucleotides read TGTGCCAGCAGCTTAACAGCCGGGACAGGCAGCACTGAAGCTTTCTTT. This sequence joins TRBV7-3 and TRBJ1-1; 8 bases line up with TRBD1. The CDR3 length is 16 residues. Germline CDR1 and CDR2: SGHTA and FQGTGA. The trim removed 0 bases at V and 4 bases at J, leaving 7 bases unmatched.

The V call is TRBV20-1, the J call TRBJ2-1, with 8 nucleotides matching TRBD2. CDR1 is DFQATT, CDR2 SNEGSKA, per germline (reference sequence). Trimming removed 4 bases from V and 3 bases from J; junction bases left unmatched: 11. The CDR3 extends over 16 amino acids. CDR3 residues: CSAIGGAGSNYNEQFF. CDR3 DNA: TGCAGTGCTATCGGGGGGGCTGGAAGCAACTACAATGAGCAGTTCTTC.

Comment on this clonotype: The junction and the germline gene differ at one end; a read error may be behind it. This chain joins TRBV20-1 and TRBJ1-6; 7 nucleotides line up with TRBD1. This CDR3 has 17 residues. Germline CDR1 is DFQATT and CDR2 is SNEGSKA (reference sequence). The DNA for the CDR3 is TGCTGTGCTAGAAGGGACAGCGATAGCTCCTATAATTCACCCCTCCACTTT. Amino acid sequence: CCARRDSDSSYNSPLHF.

This clonotype was counted a few times. The gene calls are TRBV28 and TRBJ2-4, with D perhaps matching TRBD1 (6 bases). This CDR3 has 15 residues. The ends were cut back, 3 bases at V and 4 bases at J, with 13 bases in the middle. Germline V CDR1 and CDR2: MDHEN, SYDVKM. As DNA, the CDR3 is TGTGCCAGCAGTTTTAGTACAGGGTTGAAAAACATTCAGTACTTC. The encoded protein is CASSFSTGLKNIQYF. The complete variable domain, with remaining parts taken from reference TRBV28 and TRBJ2-4, reads DVKVTQSSRYLVKRTGEKVFLECVQDMDHENMFWYRQDPGLGLRLIYFSYDVKMKEKGDIPEGYSVSREKKERFSLILESASTNQTSMYLCASSFSTGLKNIQYFGAGTRLSVL.

The chain employs TRBV27 and TRBJ2-1; D is possibly TRBD1 (6 bases). Germline loops: CDR1 MNHEY, CDR2 SMNVEV (reference sequence). The CDR3 is 13 amino acids. V was shortened by 5 bases and J by 7 bases, with 12 bases between the two germline ends. CDR3 residues: CASSPSGENEQFF. The CDR3 DNA is TGTGCCAGCAGTCCCTCAGGGGAGAATGAGCAGTTCTTC.

Only a few counts were recorded for this clonotype. The chain joins TRBV7-9 to TRBJ2-2; unclear D gene. Trimming pared 5 bases from V and 4 bases from J, leaving 8 bases between. This CDR3 comprises 13 residues. Germline V gene lookup returns CDR1 SEHNR and CDR2 FQNEAQ (reference sequence). The DNA for the CDR3 is TGTGCCAGCAGCAAACGAGGCACCGGGGAGCTGTTTTTT. The encoded protein is CASSKRGTGELFF. Full variable domain (remainder filled in from reference TRBV7-9 and TRBJ2-2): DTGVSQNPRHKITKRGQNVTFRCDPISEHNRLYWYRQTLGQGPEFLTYFQNEAQLEKSRLLSDRFSAERPKGSFSTLEIQRTEQGDSAMYLCASSKRGTGELFFGEGSRLTVL.

V and J are TRBV6-2 or TRBV6-3 and TRBJ2-7, with 8 nucleotides matching TRBD2. Germline CDR1 MNHEY, CDR2 SVGEGT. The CDR3 runs 18 residues. CDR3 residues: CPNFPSLGEREQSDEQYF. In DNA form, the CDR3 reads TGTCCTAATTTCCCCTCGCTGGGGGAGCGGGAGCAGTCCGACGAGCAGTACTTC.

The chain combines TRBV20-1 with TRBJ2-5, with D perhaps TRBD1 (5 bases). The CDR3 has 15 residues. V was pared by 3 bases and J by 8 bases, with 22 bases between. Germline CDR1 reads DFQATT; CDR2 reads SNEGSKA (reference sequence). The CDR3: CSARGHVSGRETQYF. In DNA form, the CDR3 reads TGCAGTGCTAGGGGGCATGTGAGTGGCAGGGAAACCCAGTACTTC.